Sequencing of this TCR beta chain was carried out in a study of early T cells in non-severe SARS-CoV-2 infection. Study details: RNA in bulk from unsorted whole blood was sequenced, and chains were unpaired.

Study findings and constraints: Private and CD4 specificities were missed by VDJdb matching, skewed to anti-spike CD8.

V lost 6 bases to trimming and J lost 0 bases, with 12 bases between them. Germline V gene lookup returns CDR1 DFQATT and CDR2 SNEGSKA (reference sequence). This CDR3 comprises 14 residues. Molecules of cDNA were individually given unique molecular identifiers that were attached to them. TCRdb redid the calling of the 5' RACE reads with MiXCR, one entry per CDR3 protein. The table records 75,000 to 100,000 distinct CDR3 sequences, around 15% of them present only once. In regard to this clonotype: Its antigen is unknown.

The specimen was whole blood. This rearrangement joins TRBV20-1 to TRBJ2-1; D remains unclear. The clonotype originates from an adult who was a healthcare worker with PCR-confirmed SARS-CoV-2 infection or an uninfected control (not recorded which). The CDR3 DNA sequence: TGCAGTGCCCGCGCTCGAAGCTCCTACAATGAGCAGTTCTTC. It translates to CSARARSSYNEQFF.